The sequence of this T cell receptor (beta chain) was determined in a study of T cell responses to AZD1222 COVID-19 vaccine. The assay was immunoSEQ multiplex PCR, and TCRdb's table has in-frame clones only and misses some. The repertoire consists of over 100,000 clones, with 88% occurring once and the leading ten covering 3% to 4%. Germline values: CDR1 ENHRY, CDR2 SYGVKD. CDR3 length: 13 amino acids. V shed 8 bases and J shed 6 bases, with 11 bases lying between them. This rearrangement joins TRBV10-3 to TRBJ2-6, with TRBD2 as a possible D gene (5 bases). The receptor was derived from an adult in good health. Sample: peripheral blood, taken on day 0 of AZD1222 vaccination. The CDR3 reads CAIGSEVANVLTF. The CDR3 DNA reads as TGTGCCATCGGGAGTGAGGTGGCCAACGTCCTGACTTTC.